Listed here is a single T cell receptor beta chain. Which cohort a participant joined came from the clinical history participants gave. The sample is drawn from a study of blood T cell repertoires in COVID-19. Overall study context: In each case, the material was cDNA or gDNA derived from T cells, B-cell-depleted T cells, or PBMCs.

The assay was immunoSEQ multiplex PCR, and TCRdb's table has in-frame clones only and misses some. The table includes about 220,000 clones, 83% detected once. The CDR3 runs 15 residues. V was trimmed by 3 bases and J by 3 bases, leaving 11 bases between them. Germline V gene lookup returns CDR1 MNHEY and CDR2 SVGAGI. This clonotype was obtained from a woman between 50 and 59 years old who had been exposed to COVID-19. The material sequenced was PBMCs or T cells enriched from blood (not recorded which). This chain links TRBV6-5 with TRBJ1-4, with D uncertain. The CDR3 region is CASSYEGAANEKLFF. In DNA form, the CDR3 reads TGTGCCAGCAGTTATGAGGGTGCAGCTAATGAAAAACTGTTTTTT.